This T cell receptor beta chain was captured by sequencing in a study of blood T cells in healthy people across ages. Whole-study results and caveats: Unknown CMV status may confound age-related changes in expanded clones. With unsorted PBMCs, a conclusive comparison of naive versus antigen-experienced cells was not possible.

CDR3 length: 11 amino acids. After removal of 7 bases from V and 7 bases from J, the junction contained 3 bases not matched to a gene. For the second PCR, which ran for 7 to 11 cycles, a sample-barcoded 5' primer and a J-beta primer mix were used. Researchers report that each sample yielded at least 2.5 million CDR3-containing paired-end reads. In TCRdb, the 5' RACE reads were re-called with MiXCR into one record per CDR3 protein. The sample consists of around 1.5 million distinct CDR3 sequences, 42% of them appearing once. A remark on this clonotype: Its antigen is currently unknown.

The TCR originated in a woman under 30 in good health. The rearrangement links TRBV12-3 or TRBV12-4 to TRBJ1-2; 7 nucleotides match TRBD1. The sample was blood. CDR3 in amino acids: CASKGGSGYTF. Here the CDR3 DNA reads TGTGCCAGCAAAGGGGGCTCTGGCTACACCTTC.